The source of this TCR beta chain is a study of blood T cells in healthy people across ages. Concerning this clonotype itself: Antigen: not known.

General study results and limits: Unsorted PBMC input precluded a conclusive naive versus antigen-experienced comparison.

Primed by a sample-barcoded 5' primer and a J-beta primer mix, a second PCR proceeded for about 7 to 12 cycles. One entry per CDR3 protein results from TCRdb running MiXCR on the 5' RACE reads. Of fewer than 900,000 distinct CDR3 sequences in the sample, roughly 40% were seen once. The germline V gene has CDR1 SGDLS and CDR2 YYNGEE. Trimming removed 3 bases from V and 5 bases from J, with 8 bases in between. The CDR3 is 12 residues long. Ranging in age from about 6 to 95, the donors were healthy Caucasian individuals from Russia. The rearrangement links TRBV9 to TRBJ2-5, with unresolved D. The sequenced sample was blood. The clonotype originates from a young man in good health. CDR3 residues: CASSDLGETQYF. The CDR3 DNA reads as TGTGCCAGCAGCGACTTAGGGGAGACCCAGTACTTC.